This entry describes one T cell receptor (beta chain). What it binds is not known. These data originate in a study of T cell clones after liver transplantation. Overall study: Liver transplant recipients had immunosuppression withdrawal attempted within 2 years. TCRbeta sequencing after a pre-transplant mixed lymphocyte reaction identified graft-donor-reactive clones, later tracked in post-transplant blood. Tolerance: complete withdrawal held at least one year, liver enzymes staying within twice normal.

V gave up 6 bases and J gave up 7 bases, with 18 bases separating them. CDR3 length: 14 amino acids. Germline V CDR1 and CDR2: MNHEY, SMNVEV (reference sequence). TCRdb's copy holds only in-frame clones and misses some; the assay was immunoSEQ multiplex PCR. The table has around 77,000 clones, 80% seen once. Study conclusions and caveats: Low donor cell numbers restricted donor-reactive repertoire measurement in a couple of subjects.

The genes are TRBV27 and TRBJ1-2; D might be TRBD1 (5 bases). This receptor was identified in a human patient who received a liver transplant. These T cells may partly come from the graft donor. The sequences come from CD4+ T cells from blood, collected 12 months after liver transplant. As DNA, the CDR3 is TGTGCCAGCAGCGCCGGGACCTTAAGGTCTGGCTACACCTTC. Protein sequence: CASSAGTLRSGYTF.